Reported below is one TCR beta chain. Some clones are missing from TCRdb's copy, which holds only in-frame ones; the method was immunoSEQ multiplex PCR. The sample carries under 70,000 clones, roughly nine tenths recorded once. These data originate in a study of T cell changes during pregnancy in multiple sclerosis. The TCR originated in a female donor in good health, enrolled as a control in a pregnancy study. Source: peripheral blood, taken after pregnancy.

The CDR3: CASSQSKGATVSYEQYF. The DNA of the CDR3 is TGTGCCAGCAGCCAATCTAAGGGGGCAACCGTCTCCTACGAGCAGTACTTC. The chain uses TRBV16 and TRBJ2-7; 7 nucleotides match TRBD1. With 0 bases clipped from V and 0 bases from J, the junction kept 8 bases outside the gene matches. The length of the CDR3 is 17 residues. In germline, CDR1 is KGHSY, CDR2 FQNENV.